The subject of this entry is one T cell receptor (beta chain). This clonotype was seen repeatedly, ten times or more. Its antigen is currently not known. No clone much larger than this one lies a single base away; base qualities are absent. The sample is drawn from a study of neurological immune-mediated disorders (dated by TCRdb to about 2019). With respect to the entire study: Peripheral blood TCR-beta repertoires from patients with HTLV-I-associated myelopathy (HAM/TSP), patients with multiple sclerosis, and healthy controls were compared in the study using UMI-based sequencing. Longitudinal samples, technical triplicates and paired sorted CD4+ and CD8+ T-cell subsets, alongside PBMC samples, were included among the 106 TCR-beta libraries. Of the approximately 68 subjects in the cohort, about 14 were HAM/TSP patients, around 35 were multiple sclerosis patients, and some 20 were healthy controls.

Results and caveats for the whole study, not just this receptor: The highest TCR clonal expansion was observed in HAM/TSP patients, whereas the lowest was observed in MS patients, even when compared with healthy controls. Expanded clones from different subjects shared no identical CDR3 amino acid sequences, which suggests that TCR-beta repertoires were private in all groups.

The healthy controls were volunteers from blood banks in Maryland, USA. For the unsorted PBMC libraries, 2 million PBMCs were stored in RNAlater at -80 degrees C until RNA extraction and were used to generate the libraries. Peripheral blood underwent Ficoll-Hypaque density gradient centrifugation to isolate PBMCs, which were then cryopreserved in liquid nitrogen. V drops 4 bases and J drops 2 bases, leaving 9 bases in between. CDR1 and CDR2 (MNHEY, SMNVEV) derive from the germline V gene (reference sequence). There are 14 amino acids in the CDR3, from cysteine to phenylalanine inclusive. The DNA shown is the 42-base CDR3, in frame from base 1. cDNA was synthesized by template-switch 5'RACE using a primer carrying a 10-nucleotide random unique molecular identifier by which each TCR transcript was tagged. Each sequencing run produced over 170 million TCR-beta sequences covering 15-18 subjects. The RNeasy kit was used for extraction of total RNA. The KAPA Real-time Library Amplification kit was used to amplify TCR-beta VDJ regions with primers for the TCR constant region and the 5'RACE anchor. Sample indexes and Illumina adaptors were added in a first PCR, after which library yield was increased in a second PCR. After purification with Ampure beads, the TCR product of roughly 650 bp was size-selected on a 2% E-gel SizeSelection system. Before pooling, library quality was assessed on a Bioanalyzer, concentration was determined with Qubit, and library quantification was performed with the Kapa Library Quantification kit. An Illumina HiSeq 2500 was used to sequence the libraries paired-end at 2 x 150 bp. To increase sequence diversity, 25-30% phiX was spiked into each library pool. In the authors' own workflow: The UMI-based MiGEC pipeline processed quality-filtered reads and removed over 85% of raw TCR sequences during error correction. VDJ genes were aligned to IMGT germline references, and clonotypes were defined by unique CDR3 amino acid sequence plus V-J genes. Clonal expansion, Shannon diversity and CDR3 relatedness were evaluated with VDJtools (CalcPairwiseDistances, ClusterSamples), while phylogenetic trees were built in CLCbio workbench. A clone was classed as expanded if it had 8 or more unique UMIs, a cutoff based on coefficient-of-variation modelling across technical triplicates. Using fastp trimming at Q25 and MiXCR clonotype assembly, TCRdb reanalyzed the public sequencing data and kept in-frame beta chains. When rows share a CDR3 protein, they turn into one entry using the most common DNA and genes. TCRdb's processing, not the authors', yielded these V and J calls. Recorded for this sample are about 51,000 distinct CDR3 sequences; roughly 15% of them occurred a single time. The ten largest clones represent 4% to 5.5% of the sample.

The chain couples TRBV27 to TRBJ2-4; no D segment can be confidently identified. The sample taken for sequencing was PBMCs. The TCR was taken from a man between 60 and 70 years old in good health. For the CDR3, the sequence is CASSWSGPKNIQYF. The base sequence is TGTGCCAGCAGTTGGTCGGGTCCCAAAAACATTCAGTACTTC.